The 20 T cell receptor beta chains presented below share a single source sample, sequenced in a study of T cell responses to AZD1222 COVID-19 vaccine. Here immunoSEQ multiplex PCR was the method, and the copy in TCRdb shows in-frame clones only, minus some. The sample holds approximately 150,000 clones, around 92% seen once. The sample in question was peripheral blood, obtained 28 days after the second AZD1222 dose. The source is an adult who received the AZD1222 COVID-19 vaccine.

The chain employs TRBV7-8 and TRBJ2-1, with D maybe TRBD1 (5 bases). V was shortened by 1 base and J by 10 bases, with 11 bases between the two germline ends. The CDR3 extends over 13 amino acids. Germline V lookup: CDR1 SGHVS, CDR2 FQNEAQ. For the CDR3, the DNA is TGTGCCAGCAGCTTAGAGCGCCGACAGGAGCAGTTCTTC. Encoded protein: CASSLERRQEQFF.

This clone was seen just once. The chain has TRBV9 and TRBJ1-6; D remains ambiguous. This CDR3 comprises 17 residues. Germline CDR1 SGDLS, CDR2 YYNGEE. V was clipped by 4 bases and J by 0 bases, with 14 bases between them. The CDR3 DNA reads TGTGCCAGCAGCACCGGACTTTTCCCCTCCTATAATTCACCCCTCCACTTT. It is translated as CASSTGLFPSYNSPLHF.

The chain employs TRBV7-6 and TRBJ2-3, with D maybe TRBD2 (7 bases). Germline CDR1 and CDR2: SGHVS and FNYEAQ. This CDR3 region has 15 residues. The germline V and J ends were trimmed by 5 bases and 2 bases, with 14 bases remaining between them. DNA of the CDR3: TGTGCCAGCAGCCAAGTGGCGGGGGCCACAGATACGCAGTATTTT. Amino acids: CASSQVAGATDTQYF.

The chain employs TRBV7-9 and TRBJ1-2; no definite D call. CDR1 and CDR2 from the germline V gene are SEHNR and FQNEAQ (reference sequence). Trimming pared 8 bases from V and 7 bases from J, leaving 11 bases between. This CDR3 region has 11 residues. CDR3 bases: TGTGCCAGCGGGGAGTCTCGTGGCTACACCTTC. Its protein product is CASGESRGYTF.

This sequence joins TRBV24-1 and TRBJ2-2; TRBD2 matches 13 bases. From germline, CDR1 is KGHDR and CDR2 SFDVKD. This CDR3 comprises 18 residues. V lost 3 bases, J lost 3 bases, and 6 bases stayed unmatched. The CDR3 nucleotides read TGTGCCACCAGTGATAGCCGGACTAGCGGGGGTTACACCGGGGAGCTGTTTTTT. Protein: CATSDSRTSGGYTGELFF.

This chain connects TRBV13 to TRBJ1-6; unclear D gene. The germline V gene has CDR1 PRHDT and CDR2 FYEKMQ (reference sequence). V lost 3 bases, J lost 0 bases, and 6 bases lay in between. This CDR3 has 15 residues. CDR3 DNA: TGTGCCAGCAGCTTCGCCAGCTCCTATAATTCACCCCTCCACTTT. Translating gives CASSFASSYNSPLHF.

J is TRBJ1-2 and V is TRBV9; D is unclear. The CDR3 loop spans 15 amino acids. Trimming took 3 bases from V and 6 from J, leaving 18 bases between them. Looked up from germline, CDR1 is SGDLS and CDR2 is YYNGEE. As DNA, the CDR3 is TGTGCCAGCAGCGCCGGGTCATTCGAGAGGGATGGCTACACCTTC. Encoded protein: CASSAGSFERDGYTF.

This chain connects TRBV6-6 to TRBJ1-4; TRBD1 might be the D (5 bases). The CDR3 length is 12 residues. CDR1 and CDR2 (germline): MNHNY, SVGAGI (reference sequence). The germline V and J ends were trimmed by 10 bases and 7 bases, with 13 bases remaining between them. The CDR3 DNA reads TGTGCCACCGTGGGGGGAGGTGAAAAACTGTTTTTT. It yields the protein CATVGGGEKLFF.

This rearrangement joins TRBV5-6 to TRBJ2-5, with D perhaps TRBD1 or TRBD2 (5 bases each). CDR3 size: 13 residues. V was trimmed by 0 bases and J by 6 bases, leaving 9 bases between them. Germline loops: CDR1 SGHDT, CDR2 YYEEEE. The CDR3: CASSLGGRKTQYF. The CDR3 coding sequence is TGTGCCAGCAGCTTGGGGGGACGGAAGACCCAGTACTTC.

This chain connects TRBV2 to TRBJ1-5, with D unclear. Germline CDR1 reads SNHLY; CDR2 reads FYNNEI. The CDR3 covers 13 residues. V was shortened by 7 bases and J by 4 bases, with 11 bases between the two germline ends. This CDR3 reads CASKGQSNQPQHF. DNA for the CDR3: TGTGCCAGCAAGGGTCAGTCGAATCAGCCCCAGCATTTT.

This clone was counted a few times. In nucleotides, the CDR3 is TGTGCCAGCCGCTACGGGACAGGGGGGGAAAAACTGTTTTTT. Translating gives CASRYGTGGEKLFF. The rearrangement joins TRBV2 to TRBJ1-4; 11 positions match TRBD1. The V and J ends lost 8 bases and 8 bases, in that order; junction bases with no gene match: 7. Germline V gene lookup returns CDR1 SNHLY and CDR2 FYNNEI. CDR3 length equals 14 residues.

The gene calls are TRBV28 and TRBJ1-4; D not certain. Deletions cut 3 bases from V and 5 bases from J, with 13 bases between. This CDR3 has 15 residues. In germline, CDR1 is MDHEN, CDR2 SYDVKM. The DNA for the CDR3 is TGTGCCAGCAGTTTCCCAGGTGATGGGAATGAAAAACTGTTTTTT. This codes for CASSFPGDGNEKLFF.

The chain combines TRBV18 with TRBJ2-1; D gene unclear. The V gene lost 2 bases and the J gene lost 0 bases, with 11 bases spanning the gap. The CDR3 contains 16 residues. Germline V lookup: CDR1 KGHSH, CDR2 LQKENI. CDR3 sequence (DNA): TGTGCCAGCTCACCAACAGCGTTAAGCTCCTACAATGAGCAGTTCTTC. Translating it yields CASSPTALSSYNEQFF.

The chain combines TRBV2 with TRBJ1-2; 7 bases fit TRBD1. There are 13 residues in the CDR3. Germline assignment: CDR1 SNHLY and CDR2 FYNNEI. V shed 5 bases, J shed 3 bases, and the junction held 3 bases outside the gene matches. The DNA for the CDR3 is TGTGCCAGCAGTTCCGGGACAGACTATGGCTACACCTTC. Protein product: CASSSGTDYGYTF.

The V and J genes are TRBV9 and TRBJ2-2, with 7 positions matching TRBD1. The CDR3 consists of 15 residues. Germline-derived CDR1 and CDR2 are SGDLS and YYNGEE. The trim removed 1 base at V and 8 bases at J, leaving 8 bases unmatched. CDR3 DNA sequence: TGTGCCAGCAGCGTAATTTCCGAGGGGGCTGGGGAGCTGTTTTTT. The encoded protein is CASSVISEGAGELFF.

V is TRBV7-2 and J is TRBJ1-4, with 7 bases matching TRBD1. V shed 1 base, J shed 5 bases, and the junction held 4 bases outside the gene matches. The CDR3 extends over 15 amino acids. The germline CDR1 and CDR2 sequences are SGHTA and FQGNSA. CDR3 coding DNA: TGTGCCAGCAGCTTAGGGCCGGGACAGAATGAAAAACTGTTTTTT. This codes for CASSLGPGQNEKLFF.

The chain joins TRBV19 to TRBJ1-1, with no clear D. The ends were cut back, 2 bases at V and 3 bases at J, with 7 bases in the middle. CDR1 LNHDA and CDR2 SQIVND come from the germline V gene (reference sequence). This CDR3 comprises 13 residues. This chain's CDR3 is CASSISPYTEAFF. The CDR3, as DNA: TGTGCCAGTAGTATAAGCCCATACACTGAAGCTTTCTTT. Full variable domain (outside the CDR3, taken from reference TRBV19 and TRBJ1-1): DGGITQSPKYLFRKEGQNVTLSCEQNLNHDAMYWYRQDPGQGLRLIYYSQIVNDFQKGDIAEGYSVSREKKESFPLTVTSAQKNPTAFYLCASSISPYTEAFFGQGTRLTVV.

The chain links TRBV11-3 to TRBJ1-1, with D hard to call. This CDR3 is 13 amino acids long. Germline lookup yields CDR1 SGHNT and CDR2 YENEEA. Trimming left V 3 bases short and J 3 bases short, with 8 bases between. This chain's CDR3 is CASSFGRDTEAFF. Written as DNA, the CDR3 is TGTGCCAGCAGCTTCGGGCGGGACACTGAAGCTTTCTTT.

The rearrangement links TRBV19 to TRBJ1-1; TRBD1 matches at 7 bases. Germline V gene sequence: CDR1 LNHDA, CDR2 SQIVND (reference sequence). This CDR3 is built from 14 residues. Losses at the gene ends were 7 bases for V and 3 bases for J; bases not matched to a gene: 8. CDR3 region: CASNNRGYDTEAFF. DNA for the CDR3: TGTGCCAGTAATAACAGGGGTTACGACACTGAAGCTTTCTTT.

The chain joins TRBV6-5 to TRBJ2-4, with 9 bases identical to TRBD1. With 8 bases clipped from V and 6 bases from J, the junction kept 8 bases outside the gene matches. CDR1 MNHEY and CDR2 SVGAGI come from the germline V gene. The CDR3 has 14 amino acids. The CDR3 bases are TGTGCCAGCGAATGGGGACAGGGTGGAAACATTCAGTACTTC. It yields the protein CASEWGQGGNIQYF.